Presented here are 21 T cell receptor beta chains from one specimen sequenced in a study of blood T cell repertoires in COVID-19. TCRdb's copy holds only in-frame clones and misses some; the assay was immunoSEQ multiplex PCR. The repertoire holds about 150,000 clones, with approximately 86% as singletons. The sample consisted of peripheral blood. The source of these receptors is a man aged 65 to 79 with acute or convalescent COVID-19.

The gene calls are TRBV5-1 and TRBJ2-5; 11 nucleotides line up with TRBD2. The CDR3 runs to 17 residues. The trim removed 2 bases at V and 4 bases at J, leaving 10 bases unmatched. CDR1 is SGHRS and CDR2 is YFSETQ in the germline V gene. The CDR3 region has the DNA TGCGCCAGCAGCTTTACCGGGACTAGCGGAGGGGGAGAGACCCAGTACTTC. Amino acids: CASSFTGTSGGGETQYF.

This clone was detected only once. The gene calls are TRBV5-4 and TRBJ1-1; the D gene is possibly TRBD1 (6 bases). V lost 0 bases and J 5 bases, leaving 14 bases between the germline ends. Germline CDR1 reads SGHNT; CDR2 reads YYREEE (reference sequence). CDR3 length: 15 residues. CDR3 in DNA: TGTGCCAGCAGCTTGGCATCCGGGGGGCGGACTGAAGCTTTCTTT. Its protein product is CASSLASGGRTEAFF. Full variable domain (rest looked up from reference TRBV5-4 and TRBJ1-1): ETGVTQSPTHLIKTRGQQVTLRCSSQSGHNTVSWYQQALGQGPQFIFQYYREEENGRGNFPPRFSGLQFPNYSSELNVNALELDDSALYLCASSLASGGRTEAFFGQGTRLTVV.

The V and J genes are TRBV6-5 and TRBJ2-2, with TRBD2 as a possible D gene (5 bases). This CDR3 has 15 amino acids. The V gene's germline CDR1 is MNHEY and CDR2 SVGAGI. Trimming left V 6 bases short and J 3 bases short, with 14 bases between. The CDR3: CASRLASRDTGELFF. CDR3 sequence (DNA): TGTGCCAGCAGATTGGCTAGCCGAGACACCGGGGAGCTGTTTTTT.

The V and J genes are TRBV4-3 and TRBJ2-3, with 9 positions matching TRBD2. The CDR3 consists of 19 residues. J gave up 1 base and V 0 bases, and 11 bases lay outside the gene matches. The V gene's germline CDR1 is LGHNA and CDR2 YSLEER. The CDR3 loop reads CASSQERWRSGSGTDTQYF. Written as DNA, the CDR3 is TGCGCCAGCAGCCAAGAGAGATGGCGTAGCGGGAGTGGCACAGATACGCAGTATTTT.

V and J are TRBV28 and TRBJ1-2; D possibly corresponds to TRBD1 (5 bases). Germline-derived CDR1 and CDR2 are MDHEN and SYDVKM. V lost 5 bases and J 2 bases, leaving 6 bases between the germline ends. CDR3 length equals 12 residues. The CDR3 region is CASSGHNYGYTF. The DNA of the CDR3 is TGTGCCAGCAGTGGACACAACTATGGCTACACCTTC.

This clone has just one count. The chain recombines TRBV27 with TRBJ2-5; 8 bases align to TRBD2. Unmatched junction bases numbered 12, after V lost 9 bases and J lost 3 bases. CDR1 is MNHEY and CDR2 is SMNVEV in the germline V gene (reference sequence). This CDR3 contains 15 residues. The CDR3 DNA sequence: TGTGCCAGTTCTGCGGGATGGCGGGAGGAAGAGACCCAGTACTTC. Translation gives CASSAGWREEETQYF.

The CDR3 is CASSVRDSREGYTF. CDR3 DNA sequence: TGTGCCAGCAGTGTCCGGGACTCCCGGGAGGGCTACACCTTC. This chain joins TRBV2 and TRBJ1-2, with D perhaps TRBD1 (5 bases). Germline V lookup: CDR1 SNHLY, CDR2 FYNNEI. The CDR3 loop spans 14 amino acids. Trimming shortened V by 4 bases and J by 8 bases, and 17 bases separated the two germline ends.

This clone was recorded only once. This chain joins TRBV7-2 and TRBJ2-4, with 8 bases matching TRBD2. The germline V gene encodes CDR1 SGHTA and CDR2 FQGNSA. Trimming removed 4 bases from V and 7 bases from J; junction bases left unmatched: 12. The CDR3 runs 16 residues. As DNA, the CDR3 is TGTGCCAGCAGCTCTTTCCCTGGACTAGCTGGGAACATTCAGTACTTC. Protein sequence: CASSSFPGLAGNIQYF.

This clone was picked up a small number of times. The gene calls are TRBV5-8 and TRBJ2-7, with TRBD2 identical over 12 bases. CDR3 length: 15 residues. Trimming cost V 4 bases and J 3 bases; bases outside gene matches: 5. The germline V gene has CDR1 SGHTS and CDR2 YDEGEE. CDR3 residues: CASSPGLAGSYEQYF. The CDR3 DNA reads as TGTGCCAGCAGCCCGGGACTAGCGGGTAGCTACGAGCAGTACTTC. Full variable domain (rest looked up from reference TRBV5-8 and TRBJ2-7): EAGVTQSPTHLIKTRGQQATLRCSPISGHTSVYWYQQALGLGLQFLLWYDEGEERNRGNFPPRFSGRQFPNYSSELNVNALELEDSALYLCASSPGLAGSYEQYFGPGTRLTVT.

The genes are TRBV28 and TRBJ1-5; possible D gene TRBD1, 5 bases. Germline V gives CDR1 MDHEN, CDR2 SYDVKM. CDR3 size: 14 residues. The V and J ends lost 7 bases and 5 bases respectively, with 15 bases between them. CDR3 residues: CASIPGGNDQPQHF. The CDR3 DNA reads TGTGCCAGCATTCCCGGGGGAAACGATCAGCCCCAGCATTTT. Complete variable domain (other parts from reference TRBV28 and TRBJ1-5): DVKVTQSSRYLVKRTGEKVFLECVQDMDHENMFWYRQDPGLGLRLIYFSYDVKMKEKGDIPEGYSVSREKKERFSLILESASTNQTSMYLCASIPGGNDQPQHFGDGTRLSIL.

The chain combines TRBV19 with TRBJ2-1, with 8 bases that match TRBD1. There are 14 residues in the CDR3. Germline assignment: CDR1 LNHDA and CDR2 SQIVND (reference sequence). The V and J ends lost 10 bases and 1 base, in that order; junction bases with no gene match: 6. The CDR3 DNA reads TGTGCCACTAATGGACAGGGTTCCTACAATGAGCAGTTCTTC. This codes for CATNGQGSYNEQFF.

The chain has TRBV30 and TRBJ1-1; weak D call: TRBD1 (5 bases). Germline values: CDR1 GTSNPN, CDR2 SVGIG (reference sequence). The CDR3 consists of 13 residues. V shed 0 bases and J shed 4 bases, with 9 bases lying between them. The CDR3 DNA follows: TGTGCCTGGAGTGTCGGGGGTGGCACTGAAGCTTTCTTT. Encoded protein: CAWSVGGGTEAFF.

The chain carries TRBV3-1 (or the pseudogene TRBV3-2) and TRBJ2-5, with a tentative D call TRBD1 (6 bases). Trimming removed 4 bases from V and 1 base from J, with 13 bases in between. Germline CDR1 LGHDT, CDR2 YNNKEL (reference sequence). The CDR3 length is 15 residues. The CDR3 region has the DNA TGTGCCAGCAGCCTAGCAGGGGCCATCCAAGAGACCCAGTACTTC. Its translation: CASSLAGAIQETQYF.

This clone was found a few times. The chain links TRBV5-1 to TRBJ1-5; TRBD1 matches 7 bases. Germline CDR1 and CDR2: SGHRS and YFSETQ. The CDR3 is 15 amino acids. Trimming cost V 4 bases and J 1 base; bases outside gene matches: 5. The CDR3 protein is CASSQGTDSNQPQHF. CDR3 in DNA: TGCGCCAGCAGCCAAGGGACAGACAGCAATCAGCCCCAGCATTTT.

The chain employs TRBV5-8 and TRBJ1-2; tentative D call: TRBD1 (6 bases). Looked up from germline, CDR1 is SGHTS and CDR2 is YDEGEE. Trimming shortened V by 4 bases and J by 4 bases, and 20 bases separated the two germline ends. This CDR3 contains 16 residues. CDR3 protein: CASSPNGQTHPYGYTF. In DNA form, the CDR3 reads TGTGCCAGCAGCCCGAACGGACAGACACACCCCTATGGCTACACCTTC.

The chain joins TRBV28 to TRBJ2-1, with D perhaps TRBD1 (5 bases). This CDR3 contains 15 residues. V lost 7 bases, J lost 4 bases, and 17 bases lay in between. In germline, CDR1 is MDHEN, CDR2 SYDVKM. CDR3 region: CASKSRAYSYNEQFF. The CDR3 DNA reads TGTGCCAGCAAATCCAGGGCGTATTCATACAATGAGCAGTTCTTC.

The rearrangement links TRBV11-2 to TRBJ2-3; 7 positions match TRBD2. Germline V lookup: CDR1 SGHAT, CDR2 FQNNGV. Losses at the gene ends were 1 base for V and 4 bases for J; bases not matched to a gene: 5. This CDR3 has 15 residues. The CDR3 loop is CASSLGAGEPDTQYF. The DNA of the CDR3 is TGTGCCAGCAGCTTAGGGGCGGGGGAGCCAGATACGCAGTATTTT. Full variable domain (outside the CDR3, taken from reference TRBV11-2 and TRBJ2-3): EAGVAQSPRYKIIEKRQSVAFWCNPISGHATLYWYQQILGQGPKLLIQFQNNGVVDDSQLPKDRFSAERLKGVDSTLKIQPAKLEDSAVYLCASSLGAGEPDTQYFGPGTRLTVL.

This clone occurred once. This rearrangement joins TRBV9 to TRBJ1-2; D gene unclear. Trimming took 0 bases from V and 0 from J, leaving 9 bases between them. The CDR3 runs to 15 residues. The V gene's germline CDR1 is SGDLS and CDR2 YYNGEE. The CDR3 protein is CASSVDSSTNYGYTF. The CDR3 DNA reads as TGTGCCAGCAGCGTAGACAGCAGCACTAACTATGGCTACACCTTC.

The rearrangement uses TRBV9 and TRBJ1-1; possibly TRBD1 for D (5 bases). Germline values: CDR1 SGDLS, CDR2 YYNGEE. Trimming removed 3 bases at V and 6 bases at J, with 12 bases between. The CDR3 spans 13 residues. This chain's CDR3 is CASSAGGGAEAFF. The CDR3, as DNA: TGTGCCAGCAGCGCCGGGGGGGGTGCTGAAGCTTTCTTT.

This chain links TRBV9 with TRBJ2-1; 7 bases match TRBD2. The ends lost 0 bases at V and 6 bases at J; junction bases unmatched: 9. Germline values: CDR1 SGDLS, CDR2 YYNGEE. This CDR3 has 16 amino acids. In DNA form, the CDR3 reads TGTGCCAGCAGCGTAGATGCCGCGGGAGTTAGCAATGAGCAGTTCTTC. Translated, it gives CASSVDAAGVSNEQFF.

V and J are TRBV30 and TRBJ1-1; 7 nucleotides agree with TRBD1. Germline V gene sequence: CDR1 GTSNPN, CDR2 SVGIG (reference sequence). The CDR3 loop spans 13 amino acids. The J segment lost 0 bases and the V segment lost 5 bases, leaving 3 bases of the junction unmatched. The CDR3 protein is CAWAGQMNTEAFF. DNA of the CDR3: TGTGCCTGGGCGGGACAGATGAACACTGAAGCTTTCTTT.